Following are 28 T cell receptor beta chains from one sample sequenced in a study of glioma-infiltrating T cells. The iRepertoire nested amplicon-rescue multiplex PCR amplified TCR alpha and beta CDR3s from RNA. TCRdb re-derived calls from the multiplex PCR reads in MiXCR, one entry per CDR3 protein. The table shows fewer than 200,000 distinct CDR3 sequences, with around 42% occurring only once. Sequenced input: glioma tissue, nonneoplastic brain tissue, or PBMCs (not recorded which). The receptor set was obtained from a human donor with low-grade glioma or glioblastoma, undergoing nonglioma brain surgery, or in good health (not recorded which).

The chain uses TRBV6-6 and TRBJ2-3; tentatively, D is TRBD1 or TRBD2 (5 bases each). Germline V gene sequence: CDR1 MNHNY, CDR2 SVGAGI (reference sequence). The CDR3 has 14 amino acids. Trimming took off 0 bases at V and 5 bases at J, with 9 bases between the two ends. Here the CDR3 DNA reads TGTGCCAGCAGTTACTCAGGGACGGGAGATACGCAGTATTTT. It yields the protein CASSYSGTGDTQYF.

The chain links TRBV28 to TRBJ2-7, with a possible D match to TRBD1 (5 bases). CDR1 and CDR2 from the germline V gene are MDHEN and SYDVKM. The CDR3 has 13 amino acids. The V end was cut by 10 bases, the J end by 4 bases, with 17 bases between. The CDR3 loop reads CATKNRMFYEQYF. The CDR3 DNA is TGTGCCACAAAGAACAGGATGTTTTACGAGCAGTACTTC.

This clonotype was observed at least ten times. This chain uses TRBV20-1 with TRBJ2-5; D gene ambiguous. V lost 5 bases, J lost 2 bases, and 6 bases lay in between. CDR3 length equals 11 residues. CDR1 and CDR2 from the germline V gene are DFQATT and SNEGSKA (reference sequence). The CDR3 DNA is TGCAGTGCTCACAAACAAGAGACCCAGTACTTC. Protein product: CSAHKQETQYF.

This clonotype was seen many times. The chain couples TRBV27 to TRBJ1-4; 8 bases line up with TRBD1. The germline V gene encodes CDR1 MNHEY and CDR2 SMNVEV (reference sequence). With 9 bases clipped from V and 6 bases from J, the junction kept 18 bases outside the gene matches. The CDR3 runs to 17 residues. CDR3 amino acids: CARLFDHTGGWDEKLFF. The CDR3 DNA reads TGTGCCAGACTATTCGACCATACAGGGGGATGGGATGAAAAACTGTTTTTT.

J is TRBJ2-3 and V is TRBV28; possibly TRBD2 for D (7 bases). The CDR3 is made up of 16 amino acids. V was pared by 1 base and J by 4 bases, with 15 bases between. CDR1 is MDHEN, CDR2 SYDVKM, per germline. The CDR3 spells CASSLSGGAGADTQYF. DNA for the CDR3: TGTGCCAGCAGTTTATCTGGGGGGGCCGGGGCAGATACGCAGTATTTT.

The rearrangement joins TRBV19 to TRBJ2-1; 11 bases are a match to TRBD1. V lost 5 bases, J lost 10 bases, and 10 bases stayed unmatched. CDR1 is LNHDA, CDR2 SQIVND, per germline (reference sequence). The CDR3 totals 15 residues. CDR3 DNA sequence: TGTGCCAGTAGTCTCGTGGGACAGGGGGATTACGAGCAGTTCTTC. Translation gives CASSLVGQGDYEQFF.

This clonotype occurred a few times. V is TRBV7-2 and J is TRBJ2-3, with TRBD2 identical over 12 bases. This CDR3 comprises 18 residues. CDR1 SGHTA and CDR2 FQGNSA come from the germline V gene. V shed 1 base and J 8 bases; nucleotides not matched to a gene: 13. CDR3 in amino acids: CASSLGLAGGPRYSTQYF. The CDR3 DNA reads TGTGCCAGCAGCTTAGGGCTAGCGGGAGGGCCTAGGTACAGTACGCAGTATTTT. Complete variable domain (other parts from reference TRBV7-2 and TRBJ2-3): GAGVSQSPSNKVTEKGKDVELRCDPISGHTALYWYRQSLGQGLEFLIYFQGNSAPDKSGLPSDRFSAERTGGSVSTLTIQRTQQEDSAVYLCASSLGLAGGPRYSTQYFGPGTRLTVL.

The chain joins TRBV19 to TRBJ1-1, with a possible D match to TRBD1 (6 bases). The germline V gene encodes CDR1 LNHDA and CDR2 SQIVND (reference sequence). CDR3 length: 14 residues. V shed 6 bases and J shed 2 bases, with 13 bases lying between them. The CDR3 is CASRYRAENTEAFF. For the CDR3, the DNA is TGTGCCAGTAGATACAGGGCTGAAAACACTGAAGCTTTCTTT.

The count of this clonotype is one. This may be a read error, as it is one base from a much larger clone. The chain is built from TRBV28 and TRBJ2-4, with 11 bases that match TRBD1. Germline CDR1 reads MDHEN; CDR2 reads SYDVKM. This CDR3 is built from 14 residues. CDR3 nucleotides: TGTGTCAGCAGTCTAGGACAGGGGGCCCGGGGGCTGTACTTC. This gives the protein CVSSLGQGARGLYF.

This clonotype has only one observation. V usage is TRBV29-1 and J usage is TRBJ2-5; maybe TRBD1 (5 bases). The CDR3 contains 12 residues. CDR1 is SQVTM and CDR2 is ANQGSEA in the germline V gene. Trimming removed 7 bases from V and 4 bases from J, with 13 bases in between. CDR3: CSARQTLETQYF. In DNA form, the CDR3 reads TGCAGCGCTAGACAGACGTTAGAGACCCAGTACTTC.

This clonotype was found many times. The chain joins TRBV2 to TRBJ2-5; D remains ambiguous. Per germline, CDR1 SNHLY and CDR2 FYNNEI. The CDR3 extends over 10 amino acids. The ends were cut back, 1 base at V and 12 bases at J, with 6 bases in the middle. CDR3 DNA sequence: TGTGCCAGCAGTGAAGGAGTGGAGTACTTC. Translating it yields CASSEGVEYF.

Worth noting for this clonotype: A much more abundant neighbour one base away suggests this may be a read error. This chain links TRBV6-2 or TRBV6-3 with TRBJ2-5; D gene unclear. Trimming took off 2 bases at V and 0 bases at J, with 13 bases between the two ends. The CDR3 runs 16 residues. In germline, CDR1 is MNHEY, CDR2 SVGEGT. CDR3 region: CASSYTLHKYQETQYF. The CDR3 DNA reads as TGTGCCAGCAGTTACACCCTGCACAAGTACCAAGAGACCCAGTACTTC.

This clonotype has a handful of counts. The chain carries TRBV19 and TRBJ2-7; D is uncertain. The CDR3 has 12 residues. V gave up 5 bases and J gave up 4 bases, with 9 bases separating them. Germline loops: CDR1 LNHDA, CDR2 SQIVND (reference sequence). In DNA form, the CDR3 reads TGTGCCAGTAGTCAGTCGATGTACGAGCAGTACTTC. Translated: CASSQSMYEQYF.

Of note for this clonotype: The CDR3 carries no conserved terminal phenylalanine or tryptophan, so it likely arises from a read error. In DNA form, the CDR3 reads TGTGCCAGCAGTCCAAGCCATTCACAGGGGATCGGGGAGCTGTTTATT. Translating gives CASSPSHSQGIGELFI. The chain has TRBV27 and TRBJ2-2; 7 nucleotides agree with TRBD1. Germline V lookup: CDR1 MNHEY, CDR2 SMNVEV (reference sequence). The CDR3 consists of 16 residues. J was trimmed by 7 bases and V by 5 bases; bases with no gene match: 13.

The rearrangement uses TRBV29-1 and TRBJ2-1; D ambiguous. V lost 6 bases, J lost 5 bases, and 14 bases lay in between. Germline V lookup: CDR1 SQVTM, CDR2 ANQGSEA. This CDR3 comprises 13 residues. The CDR3 DNA is TGCAGCGTGACATTCCTGAACGACAATGAGCAGTTCTTC. Amino acids: CSVTFLNDNEQFF.

This clonotype was picked up one time. This may stem from a read error, because a much larger clone lies one nucleotide away. The V gene is TRBV28, the J gene TRBJ2-3; D is undetermined. V gave up 10 bases and J gave up 4 bases, with 18 bases separating them. The germline V gene has CDR1 MDHEN and CDR2 SYDVKM. This CDR3 has 14 amino acids. DNA for the CDR3: TGTGCCACCTCCTGGTCAAGGGTGGCAGATACGCAGTATTTT. Amino acid sequence: CATSWSRVADTQYF.

To note about this clonotype: This may come from a read error, since a much larger clone is one base off. The V and J genes are TRBV20-1 and TRBJ2-5; 7 bases align to TRBD2. This CDR3 has 14 amino acids. CDR1 is DFQATT and CDR2 is SNEGSKA in the germline V gene (reference sequence). With V trimmed by 5 bases and J by 5 bases, 11 bases remained unmatched. CDR3 sequence: CSASSRGRAETQYF. CDR3 sequence (DNA): TGCAGTGCTTCCTCTAGAGGGAGGGCTGAGACCCAGTACTTC.

This clonotype was recorded at least ten times. The chain joins TRBV6-1 to TRBJ2-1; 8 positions match TRBD2. The CDR3 covers 15 residues. CDR1 and CDR2 from the germline V gene are MNHNS and SASEGT. Losses at the gene ends were 9 bases for V and 4 bases for J; bases not matched to a gene: 11. The CDR3 DNA sequence: TGTGCCAGTCGAACCGGGACTAGTTCTTACAATGAGCAGTTCTTC. It is translated as CASRTGTSSYNEQFF.

This chain connects TRBV20-1 to TRBJ2-7; TRBD2 matches 10 bases. The CDR3 runs to 16 residues. J gave up 0 bases and V 7 bases, and 12 bases lay outside the gene matches. CDR1 and CDR2 (germline): DFQATT, SNEGSKA (reference sequence). The CDR3 bases are TGCAGTGTCCCGGGACTAGCGTCCCACTGCTCCTACGAGCAGTACTTC. The encoded protein is CSVPGLASHCSYEQYF.

Turning to this clonotype: A much bigger clone sits one base away, suggesting this may be a read error. The genes are TRBV12-5 and TRBJ1-5; D gene uncertain. Germline CDR1 reads LGHNT; CDR2 reads FRNRAP. This CDR3 is built from 12 residues. CDR3 DNA sequence: TGTGCTAGTGGGTCCGGGGATCAGCTCCAGCATTTT. It specifies CASGSGDQLQHF.

This clonotype was recorded many times. This chain connects TRBV7-2 to TRBJ2-3; 11 bases are a match to TRBD2. Unmatched junction bases numbered 7, after V lost 5 bases and J lost 6 bases. The CDR3 runs to 15 residues. Germline V gene sequence: CDR1 SGHTA, CDR2 FQGNSA. The CDR3 DNA reads as TGTGCCAGCAGCCGATTAGCGGGAGGGGGCGATACGCAGTATTTT. It translates to CASSRLAGGGDTQYF.

Notes on this clonotype: Since a much larger clone is just one base distant, this may be a read error. The chain employs TRBV19 and TRBJ1-5; D is undetermined. V lost 5 bases and J lost 0, with 11 bases in between. CDR3 length: 15 residues. Germline values: CDR1 LNHDA, CDR2 SQIVND (reference sequence). The chain's CDR3 is CASSPDGYSNQPQHF. The CDR3 DNA reads TGTGCCAGTAGTCCAGATGGGTATAGCAATCAGCCCCAGCATTTT. The whole variable domain, remainder taken from reference TRBV19 and TRBJ1-5, is DGGITQSPKYLFRKEGQNVTLSCEQNLNHDAMYWYRQDPGQGLRLIYYSQIVNDFQKGDIAEGYSVSREKKESFPLTVTSAQKNPTAFYLCASSPDGYSNQPQHFGDGTRLSIL.

This sequence joins TRBV2 and TRBJ2-7, with 11 bases that match TRBD2. The CDR3 consists of 18 residues. CDR1 SNHLY and CDR2 FYNNEI come from the germline V gene. The V gene end was trimmed by 2 bases and the J gene end by 9 bases; junction bases not matched to a gene: 18. The CDR3 is CASSERRARTSGRAGQYF. Written as DNA, the CDR3 is TGTGCCAGCAGTGAACGAAGGGCCAGGACTAGCGGGCGTGCAGGGCAGTACTTC. Filled out from reference TRBV2 and TRBJ2-7, the complete variable domain reads EPEVTQTPSHQVTQMGQEVILRCVPISNHLYFYWYRQILGQKVEFLVSFYNNEISEKSEIFDDQFSVERPDGSNFTLKIRSTKLEDSAMYFCASSERRARTSGRAGQYFGPGTRLTVT.

This clonotype was observed at least ten times. This chain links TRBV4-1 with TRBJ2-3; D is ambiguous. Trimming took 2 bases from V and 1 from J, leaving 10 bases between them. This CDR3 contains 15 residues. Looked up from germline, CDR1 is MGHRA and CDR2 is YSYEKL. CDR3 region: CASSQSDARTDTQYF. Written as DNA, the CDR3 is TGCGCCAGCAGCCAATCGGATGCCCGCACAGATACGCAGTATTTT.

On this clonotype: A much larger clone lies one base from this, so it may be a read error. The rearrangement links TRBV7-2 to TRBJ1-2; weak D call: TRBD1 (6 bases). The CDR3 loop spans 14 amino acids. CDR1 is SGHTA, CDR2 FQGNSA, per germline. Here the CDR3 reads CASSLTEGGYGYSF. DNA for the CDR3: TGTGCCAGCAGCTTAACCGAGGGGGGGTATGGCTACAGCTTC.

Concerning this clonotype: This may be a read error: a much more frequent sequence differs by one nucleotide. The chain employs TRBV2 and TRBJ2-1; the D gene could be TRBD1 or TRBD2 (5 bases each). Germline CDR1 is SNHLY and CDR2 is FYNNEI. The CDR3 length is 15 residues. Here the CDR3 reads CSSYQSHVRGGGQFF. CDR3 bases: TGTTCCAGCTATCAATCCCACGTCCGGGGTGGGGGTCAGTTCTTC.

This clonotype was found a few times. The chain links TRBV7-2 to TRBJ2-7, with TRBD2 matching over 11 bases. Germline CDR1 SGHTA, CDR2 FQGNSA. The CDR3 totals 16 residues. After removal of 1 base from V and 6 bases from J, the junction contained 8 bases not matched to a gene. Here the CDR3 DNA reads TGTGCCAGCAGCTTAGTTGTCGGACTAGCGGGTTCCGAGCAGTACTTC. It is translated as CASSLVVGLAGSEQYF. Based on the CDR3 plus reference TRBV7-2 and TRBJ2-7, the full variable domain is GAGVSQSPSNKVTEKGKDVELRCDPISGHTALYWYRQSLGQGLEFLIYFQGNSAPDKSGLPSDRFSAERTGGSVSTLTIQRTQQEDSAVYLCASSLVVGLAGSEQYFGPGTRLTVT.

This clonotype was seen ten or more times. V usage is TRBV28 and J usage is TRBJ1-5; D is unclear. Trimming removed 8 bases from V and 3 bases from J, with 8 bases in between. CDR1 and CDR2 from the germline V gene are MDHEN and SYDVKM. This CDR3 contains 12 residues. CDR3 coding DNA: TGTGCCAGCGTACAGTACAATCAGCCCCAGCATTTT. It specifies CASVQYNQPQHF.